This TCR beta chain was profiled in a study of shared clonotypes between healthy human individuals. Study as a whole: The study used three CD4 naive, three CD4 memory, two CD8 naive and one CD8 memory plate per donor. Broader study findings: Among the subsets, naive ones generally showed larger estimated richness than memory ones. Rarefaction analysis demonstrated incomplete sorted-subset sequencing notwithstanding large depth. Clonotype sharing across a few donors was observed for roughly 5% of naive CD4 clonotypes.

Data came from immunoSEQ multiplex PCR; TCRdb stores just in-frame clones and leaves some out. The top ten hold around 1.5% of the sample, which has some 1 million clones, 65% to 75% seen once. On this clone itself: Antigen: not known.

The germline gives CDR1 SNHLY, CDR2 FYNNEI. CDR3 length: 15 amino acids. V was clipped by 6 bases and J by 1 base, with 14 bases between them. The sequence came from a man between 18 and 29 years old in good health. The rearrangement links TRBV2 to TRBJ2-3; the D gene could be TRBD1 or TRBD2 (5 bases each). The sequenced sample consisted of memory CD4+ T cells sorted from blood. Subset denoted: CD45RA-negative fraction. The CDR3 reads CASSATGPRTDTQYF. CDR3 nucleotide sequence: TGTGCCAGCAGCGCCACGGGGCCTCGCACAGATACGCAGTATTTT.